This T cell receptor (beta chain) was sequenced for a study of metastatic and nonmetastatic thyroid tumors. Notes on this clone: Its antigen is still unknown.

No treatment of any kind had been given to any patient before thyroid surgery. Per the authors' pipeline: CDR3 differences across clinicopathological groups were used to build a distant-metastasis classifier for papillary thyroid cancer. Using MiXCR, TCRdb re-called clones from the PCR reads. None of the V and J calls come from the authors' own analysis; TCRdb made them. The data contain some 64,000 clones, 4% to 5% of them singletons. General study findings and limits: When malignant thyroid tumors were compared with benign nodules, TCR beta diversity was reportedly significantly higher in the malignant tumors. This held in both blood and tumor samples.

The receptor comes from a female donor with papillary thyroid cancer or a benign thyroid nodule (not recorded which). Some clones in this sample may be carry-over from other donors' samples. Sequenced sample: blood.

The CDR3 loop reads CASSPGTGLSEQYF. The CDR3 DNA reads as TGTGCCAGCAGCCCCGGTACAGGGCTCTCAGAGCAGTACTTC. This rearrangement joins TRBV6-1 to TRBJ2-7, with a tentative D call TRBD1 (6 bases). Germline V gene lookup returns CDR1 MNHNS and CDR2 SASEGT. The CDR3 has 14 amino acids. Trimming took off 6 bases at V and 7 bases at J, with 19 bases between the two ends.